This T cell receptor beta chain was obtained from a study of cytomegalovirus exposure and HLA in healthy donors. About the study: A later analysis reported the 100 to 150 validation repertoires used the same platform as the approximately 660 first-cohort repertoires.

The CDR3 has 13 amino acids. Germline V gene sequence: CDR1 MGHRA, CDR2 YSYEKL. V was clipped by 4 bases and J by 3 bases, with 7 bases between them. Study conclusions and caveats: There were a few CMV-associated chains whose specificity for CMV antigens was confirmed in vitro.

Remarks on this clone: Its target is not known.

Produced via immunoSEQ multiplex PCR; TCRdb's table is partial and in-frame only. The sample lists under 95,000 clones; approximately 90% were seen once. The gene calls are TRBV4-1 and TRBJ1-5; D remains unclear. Sequenced material: PBMCs. This TCR came from a man aged 25-45 years in good health and CMV-seronegative. The CDR3 coding sequence is TGCGCCAGCAGCCTCCAGGACAATCAGCCCCAGCATTTT. Translated: CASSLQDNQPQHF.